Following are 18 T cell receptor beta chains from one sample sequenced in a study of shared clonotypes between healthy human individuals. Data came from immunoSEQ multiplex PCR; TCRdb stores just in-frame clones and leaves some out. The table records over a million clones, roughly 96% of them present only once. Sequencing was performed on naive CD4+ T cells sorted from blood. Subset denoted: CD45RA+ positively selected. The receptors here all came from a man aged 25-45 years in good health.

The V gene is TRBV19, the J gene TRBJ1-5, with D possibly matching TRBD1 (6 bases). Germline V gene sequence: CDR1 LNHDA, CDR2 SQIVND (reference sequence). The V gene lost 8 bases and the J gene lost 4 bases, with 15 bases spanning the gap. This CDR3 has 14 amino acids. CDR3 nucleotide sequence: TGTGCCAGTCGACGGACAGAGCTAAATCAGCCCCAGCATTTT. Translating gives CASRRTELNQPQHF.

The rearrangement links TRBV10-1 to TRBJ2-7, with D tentatively TRBD1 (6 bases). CDR1 WNHNN and CDR2 SYGVQD come from the germline V gene (reference sequence). Trimming left V 2 bases short and J 5 bases short, with 13 bases between. The length of the CDR3 is 14 residues. CDR3 sequence reads: CASSESHRAHEQYF. In DNA form, the CDR3 reads TGCGCCAGCAGTGAGAGCCACAGGGCCCACGAGCAGTACTTC.

The CDR3: CASSPRRLAAVDTQYF. As DNA, the CDR3 is TGTGCCAGCTCACCACGCAGACTAGCGGCGGTAGATACGCAGTATTTT. The rearrangement joins TRBV18 to TRBJ2-3, with 9 bases fitting TRBD2. CDR3 length: 16 residues. V trimming: 1 base; J trimming: 5 bases; junction bases outside the gene matches: 7. CDR1 is KGHSH, CDR2 LQKENI, per germline.

This chain joins TRBV2 and TRBJ2-4, with D perhaps matching TRBD1 or TRBD2 (6 bases each). The CDR3 is made up of 13 amino acids. V gave up 7 bases and J gave up 7 bases, with 14 bases separating them. In germline, CDR1 is SNHLY, CDR2 FYNNEI. CDR3 nucleotides: TGTGCCAGCATTGGGGGGCCCGGGAACATTCAGTACTTC. It specifies CASIGGPGNIQYF.

The chain uses TRBV11-2 and TRBJ1-2, with 7 bases identical to TRBD1. Per the germline V gene, CDR1 is SGHAT and CDR2 is FQNNGV. Trimming at V came to 5 bases and at J to 1 base, leaving 7 bases not matched to a gene. The CDR3 sequence is 15 residues long. CDR3 nucleotide sequence: TGTGCCAGCAGCCCCGAGCGACAGGGTAACTATGGCTACACCTTC. Its translation is CASSPERQGNYGYTF.

In this sample, this clone turned up once. J is TRBJ1-4 and V is TRBV25-1; 7 bases are shared with TRBD1. With V trimmed by 3 bases and J by 8 bases, 6 bases remained unmatched. CDR3 length equals 14 residues. CDR1 is MGHDK and CDR2 is SYGVNS in the germline V gene. CDR3 region: CASSDRRGLEKLFF. The CDR3 DNA reads as TGTGCCAGCAGTGACCGTAGGGGGCTCGAAAAACTGTTTTTT. The variable domain in full, with the rest retrieved from reference TRBV25-1 and TRBJ1-4, is EADIYQTPRYLVIGTGKKITLECSQTMGHDKMYWYQQDPGMELHLIHYSYGVNSTEKGDLSSESTVSRIRTEHFPLTLESARPSHTSQYLCASSDRRGLEKLFFGSGTQLSVL.

V usage is TRBV5-1 and J usage is TRBJ2-5, with 8 bases matching TRBD1. Germline V gene sequence: CDR1 SGHRS, CDR2 YFSETQ. The junction had 13 bases not matched to a gene; V was cut back by 4 bases and J by 5 bases. This CDR3 is 16 amino acids long. The CDR3 DNA is TGCGCCAGCAGCCCGAACGGACAGGGTGTAGGGGAGACCCAGTACTTC. Translating gives CASSPNGQGVGETQYF.

This clone has just one count. The rearrangement links TRBV28 to TRBJ2-2, with 9 nucleotides matching TRBD1. The CDR3 contains 18 residues. Trimming took 5 bases from V and 1 from J; bases not matched to a gene: 11. The germline CDR1 and CDR2 sequences are MDHEN and SYDVKM. This chain's CDR3 is CASSPGQGRILNTGELFF. The CDR3 DNA is TGTGCCAGCAGTCCTGGACAGGGGAGAATCTTGAACACCGGGGAGCTGTTTTTT.

This clone was seen just once. The DNA for the CDR3 is TGCGCCAGCAGAATCGAAACAGGGTCCGGGGAGCTGTTTTTT. Protein sequence: CASRIETGSGELFF. The chain carries TRBV10-1 and TRBJ2-2, with a possible D match to TRBD1 (6 bases). The CDR3 is made up of 14 amino acids. V lost 6 bases and J 6 bases, leaving 14 bases between the germline ends. The V gene's germline CDR1 is WNHNN and CDR2 SYGVQD (reference sequence).

The V gene is TRBV5-1, the J gene TRBJ2-2; 10 positions match TRBD2. Trimming removed 0 bases from V and 7 bases from J; junction bases left unmatched: 9. The CDR3 is made up of 17 amino acids. CDR1 is SGHRS and CDR2 is YFSETQ in the germline V gene. The CDR3 reads CASSLAGTSGNGGELFF. CDR3 DNA: TGCGCCAGCAGCTTGGCCGGTACTAGCGGGAATGGCGGGGAGCTGTTTTTT.

About this clone itself: Additional DNA sequences in this sample encode the identical CDR3. V usage is TRBV18 and J usage is TRBJ2-7; tentative D call: TRBD2 (6 bases). V lost 3 bases to trimming and J lost 7 bases, with 7 bases between them. The germline V gene encodes CDR1 KGHSH and CDR2 LQKENI. This CDR3 has 11 residues. CDR3 coding DNA: TGTGCCAGCTCACCGGGGGGAGAGCAGTACTTC. Translating it yields CASSPGGEQYF. The variable domain in full, with the rest retrieved from reference TRBV18 and TRBJ2-7, is NAGVMQNPRHLVRRRGQEARLRCSPMKGHSHVYWYRQLPEEGLKFMVYLQKENIIDESGMPKERFSAEFPKEGPSILRIQQVVRGDSAAYFCASSPGGEQYFGPGTRLTVT.

The genes are TRBV5-1 and TRBJ2-7, with D maybe TRBD1 (6 bases). V lost 5 bases and J 4 bases, leaving 16 bases between the germline ends. The germline V gene encodes CDR1 SGHRS and CDR2 YFSETQ. CDR3 size: 14 residues. The CDR3 DNA reads as TGCGCCAGCAGGGACGGAACAGGGAGTTACGAGCAGTACTTC. This encodes CASRDGTGSYEQYF.

This rearrangement joins TRBV19 to TRBJ2-1; TRBD1 or TRBD2 may be the D gene (5 bases each). Looked up from germline, CDR1 is LNHDA and CDR2 is SQIVND (reference sequence). CDR3 length: 13 amino acids. V gave up 6 bases and J gave up 7 bases, with 13 bases separating them. The CDR3 protein is CASSAGTRNEQFF. CDR3 sequence (DNA): TGTGCCAGTAGCGCCGGGACGCGGAATGAGCAGTTCTTC. The entire variable domain, with the rest obtained from reference TRBV19 and TRBJ2-1, is as follows: DGGITQSPKYLFRKEGQNVTLSCEQNLNHDAMYWYRQDPGQGLRLIYYSQIVNDFQKGDIAEGYSVSREKKESFPLTVTSAQKNPTAFYLCASSAGTRNEQFFGPGTRLTVL.

The chain couples TRBV13 to TRBJ2-4; D is unclear. The CDR3 spans 15 residues. Trimming took off 0 bases at V and 4 bases at J, with 10 bases between the two ends. CDR1 is PRHDT, CDR2 FYEKMQ, per germline (reference sequence). The CDR3 loop is CASSLGLAPKNIQYF. The DNA of the CDR3 is TGTGCCAGCAGCTTAGGCCTGGCGCCGAAAAACATTCAGTACTTC. The full variable domain, in which reference TRBV13 and TRBJ2-4 provide the parts outside the CDR3, is AAGVIQSPRHLIKEKRETATLKCYPIPRHDTVYWYQQGPGQDPQFLISFYEKMQSDKGSIPDRFSAQQFSDYHSELNMSSLELGDSALYFCASSLGLAPKNIQYFGAGTRLSVL.

The rearrangement links TRBV7-9 to TRBJ2-1, with D possibly matching TRBD2 (6 bases). This CDR3 has 16 amino acids. V was cut by 5 bases and J by 0 bases, with 14 bases left in between. CDR1 and CDR2 (germline): SEHNR, FQNEAQ (reference sequence). This CDR3 reads CASSAVGGFSYNEQFF. CDR3 sequence (DNA): TGTGCCAGCAGCGCGGTGGGGGGTTTCTCCTACAATGAGCAGTTCTTC.

The V call is TRBV7-9, the J call TRBJ2-1, with D unclear. Deletions cut 3 bases from V and 9 bases from J, with 6 bases between. The CDR3 covers 11 residues. Germline lookup yields CDR1 SEHNR and CDR2 FQNEAQ (reference sequence). The CDR3 DNA reads as TGTGCCAGCAGCTTCCAATTTGAGCAGTTCTTC. Translated, it gives CASSFQFEQFF. Drawing the rest from reference TRBV7-9 and TRBJ2-1, the complete variable domain is DTGVSQNPRHKITKRGQNVTFRCDPISEHNRLYWYRQTLGQGPEFLTYFQNEAQLEKSRLLSDRFSAERPKGSFSTLEIQRTEQGDSAMYLCASSFQFEQFFGPGTRLTVL.

The gene calls are TRBV6-1 and TRBJ2-7; maybe TRBD2 (6 bases). The CDR3 is made up of 14 amino acids. Trimming stripped 3 bases from V and 5 bases from J, with 14 bases between. Germline-derived CDR1 and CDR2 are MNHNS and SASEGT. The CDR3 DNA sequence: TGTGCCAGCAGTGAGGGGGACTGGCTTAACGAGCAGTACTTC. Amino acid sequence: CASSEGDWLNEQYF.

V usage is TRBV28 and J usage is TRBJ1-5; D may be TRBD1 (6 bases). This CDR3 has 14 residues. V was shortened by 5 bases and J by 6 bases, with 14 bases between the two germline ends. Germline CDR1 reads MDHEN; CDR2 reads SYDVKM. This CDR3 is CASSAGGGGQPQHF. The CDR3 nucleotides are TGTGCCAGCAGTGCGGGGGGCGGGGGTCAGCCCCAGCATTTT.